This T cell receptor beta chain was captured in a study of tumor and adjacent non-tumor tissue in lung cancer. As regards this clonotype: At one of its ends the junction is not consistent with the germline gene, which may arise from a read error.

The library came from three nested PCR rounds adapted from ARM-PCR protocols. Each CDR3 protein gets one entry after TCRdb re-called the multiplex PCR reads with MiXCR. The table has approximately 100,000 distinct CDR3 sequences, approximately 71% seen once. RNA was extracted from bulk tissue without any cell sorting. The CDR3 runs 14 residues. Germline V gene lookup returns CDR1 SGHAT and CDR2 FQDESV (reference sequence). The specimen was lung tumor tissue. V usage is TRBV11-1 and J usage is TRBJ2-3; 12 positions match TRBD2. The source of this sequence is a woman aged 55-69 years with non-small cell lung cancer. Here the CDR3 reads CVSSLGLAGDTQYF. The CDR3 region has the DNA TGTGTCAGCAGCCTGGGACTAGCGGGAGATACGCAGTATTTT.